This TCR beta chain was documented in a study of cytomegalovirus exposure and HLA in healthy donors. Between the trimmed V and J ends, which lost 4 bases and 6 bases, there was a span of 10 bases. CDR3 length equals 13 residues. The germline V gene has CDR1 SGHNT and CDR2 YYREEE (reference sequence). This table comes from immunoSEQ multiplex PCR, and its TCRdb copy is limited to in-frame clones, with some not included. The table has roughly 120,000 clones, 70% to 90% seen once. General study points: Within the 120 or so validation repertoires, first-cohort TCR clusters tended to co-occur, according to a later analysis. Per published reports, the classifier diagnosed cytomegalovirus status with high specificity and sensitivity.

In the case of this clone: What it binds is unknown.

The source material was PBMCs. The chain joins TRBV5-4 to TRBJ2-2; a possible D gene is TRBD2 (6 bases). This sequence originates from a woman between 25 and 40 years old in good health and CMV-seronegative. CDR3 nucleotides: TGTGCCAGCAGCCGGGACTCCCCCGGGGAGCTGTTTTTT. Its protein product is CASSRDSPGELFF. The full variable domain, rest sourced from reference TRBV5-4 and TRBJ2-2, is ETGVTQSPTHLIKTRGQQVTLRCSSQSGHNTVSWYQQALGQGPQFIFQYYREEENGRGNFPPRFSGLQFPNYSSELNVNALELDDSALYLCASSRDSPGELFFGEGSRLTVL.